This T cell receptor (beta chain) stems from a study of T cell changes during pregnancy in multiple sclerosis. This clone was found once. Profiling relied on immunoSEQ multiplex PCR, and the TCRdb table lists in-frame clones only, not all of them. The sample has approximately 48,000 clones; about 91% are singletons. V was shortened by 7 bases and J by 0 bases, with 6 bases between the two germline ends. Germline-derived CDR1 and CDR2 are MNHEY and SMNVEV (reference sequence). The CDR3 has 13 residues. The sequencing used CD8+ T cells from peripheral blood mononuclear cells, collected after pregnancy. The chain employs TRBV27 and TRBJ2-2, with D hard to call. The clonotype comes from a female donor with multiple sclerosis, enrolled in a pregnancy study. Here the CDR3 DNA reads TGTGCCAGCAATTCAGCGAACACCGGGGAGCTGTTTTTT. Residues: CASNSANTGELFF.